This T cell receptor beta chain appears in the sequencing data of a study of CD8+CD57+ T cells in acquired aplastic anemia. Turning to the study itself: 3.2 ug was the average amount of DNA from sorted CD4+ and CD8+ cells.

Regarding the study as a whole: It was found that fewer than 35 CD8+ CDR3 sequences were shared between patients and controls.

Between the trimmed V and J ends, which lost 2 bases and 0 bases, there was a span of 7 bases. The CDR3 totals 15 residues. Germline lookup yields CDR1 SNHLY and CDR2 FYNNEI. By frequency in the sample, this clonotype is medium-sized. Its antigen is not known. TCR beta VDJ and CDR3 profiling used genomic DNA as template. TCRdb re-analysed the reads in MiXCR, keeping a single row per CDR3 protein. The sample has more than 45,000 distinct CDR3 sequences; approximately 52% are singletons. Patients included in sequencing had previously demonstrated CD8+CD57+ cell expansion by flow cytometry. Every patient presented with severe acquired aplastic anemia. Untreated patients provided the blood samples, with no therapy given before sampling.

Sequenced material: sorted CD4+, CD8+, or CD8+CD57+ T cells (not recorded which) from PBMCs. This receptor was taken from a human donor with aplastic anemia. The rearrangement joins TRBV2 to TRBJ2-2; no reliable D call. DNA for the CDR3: TGTGCCAGCAGTGAAAGTGAGACGAACACCGGGGAGCTGTTTTTT. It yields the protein CASSESETNTGELFF.